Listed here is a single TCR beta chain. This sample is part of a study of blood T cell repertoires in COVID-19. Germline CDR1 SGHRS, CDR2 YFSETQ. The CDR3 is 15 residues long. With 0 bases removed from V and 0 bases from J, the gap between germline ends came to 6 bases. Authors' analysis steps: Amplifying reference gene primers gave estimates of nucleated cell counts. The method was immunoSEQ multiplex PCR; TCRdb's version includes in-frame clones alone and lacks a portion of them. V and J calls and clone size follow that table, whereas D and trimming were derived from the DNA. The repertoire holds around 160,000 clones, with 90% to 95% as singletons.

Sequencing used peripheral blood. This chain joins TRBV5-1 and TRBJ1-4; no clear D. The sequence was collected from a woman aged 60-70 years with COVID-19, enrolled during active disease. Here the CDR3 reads CASSLAPSTNEKLFF. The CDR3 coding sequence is TGCGCCAGCAGCTTGGCTCCCTCAACTAATGAAAAACTGTTTTTT.